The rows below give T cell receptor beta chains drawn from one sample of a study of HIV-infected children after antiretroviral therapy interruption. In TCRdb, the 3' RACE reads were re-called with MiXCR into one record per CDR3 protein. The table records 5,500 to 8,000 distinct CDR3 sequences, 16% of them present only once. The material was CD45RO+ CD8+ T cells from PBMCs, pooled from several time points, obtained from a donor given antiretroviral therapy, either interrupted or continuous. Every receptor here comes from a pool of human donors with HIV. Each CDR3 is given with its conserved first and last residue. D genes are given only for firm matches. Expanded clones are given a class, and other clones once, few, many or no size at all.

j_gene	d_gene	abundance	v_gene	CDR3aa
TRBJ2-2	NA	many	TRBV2	CASSESSLDTGELFF
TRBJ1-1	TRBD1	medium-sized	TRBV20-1	CSARDLGTGMNTEAFF
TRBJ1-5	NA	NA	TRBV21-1	CASSKPVGTGNQPQHF
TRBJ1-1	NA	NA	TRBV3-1	CASSQAGTNTEAFF
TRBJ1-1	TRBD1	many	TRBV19	CASKSTGQVAEAFF
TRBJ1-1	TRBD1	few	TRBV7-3	CASIPQGGLNTEAFF
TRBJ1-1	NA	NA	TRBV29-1	CSVLTRGQNTEAFF
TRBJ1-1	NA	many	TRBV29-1	CSVATPRGGKMNTEAFF
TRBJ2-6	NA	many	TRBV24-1	CATSDPTVSGANVLTF
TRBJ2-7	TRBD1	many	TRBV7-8	CASSLTGVLGYEQYF
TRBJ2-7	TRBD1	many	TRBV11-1	CASSLGLTGVFYEQYF
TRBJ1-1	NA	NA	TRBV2	CASSDRRTEAFF
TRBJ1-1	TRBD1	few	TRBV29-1	CSVGQGGTEAFF
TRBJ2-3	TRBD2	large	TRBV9	CASSVDGAGASTDTQYF